These T cell receptor beta chains were read from a single sample in a study of CD8+ T cells in alopecia areata. Repertoires were generated with immunoSEQ multiplex PCR, while TCRdb's copy carries only in-frame clones and drops some. The sample has around 100,000 clones, roughly three fifths seen once. Sample: CD4+ T cells sorted from blood, taken at week 24, from a patient treated with tofacitinib. The receptors stem from a human donor with alopecia areata. Both conserved end residues are part of each CDR3. The D gene is left open where the match is weak. The size of a clone is reported for some rows only, either as once, few or many, or as a class for expanded clones.

v_gene: TRBV2; abundance: -; j_gene: TRBJ2-7; d_gene: TRBD1; CDR3nt: TGTGCCAGTAGGGACAGAACTTACGAGCAGTACTTC; CDR3aa: CASRDRTYEQYF
v_gene: TRBV5-1; abundance: -; j_gene: TRBJ2-1; d_gene: -; CDR3nt: TGCGCCAGCAGCAGGAGCGGAGGAAGCTCCTACAATGAGCAGTTCTTC; CDR3aa: CASSRSGGSSYNEQFF
v_gene: TRBV29-1; abundance: few; j_gene: TRBJ2-3; d_gene: TRBD2; CDR3nt: TGCAGCGTTGAGGGGAGGGGAGGCGCAGATACGCAGTATTTT; CDR3aa: CSVEGRGGADTQYF
v_gene: TRBV5-6; abundance: -; j_gene: TRBJ1-2; d_gene: TRBD1; CDR3nt: TGTGCCAGCAGCCCGGGGACAGCCTCGGTAGGGGGCTACACCTTC; CDR3aa: CASSPGTASVGGYTF
v_gene: TRBV18; abundance: -; j_gene: TRBJ2-1; d_gene: -; CDR3nt: TGTGCCAGCTCGTCCCTTCAGGGCAATGAGCAGTTCTTC; CDR3aa: CASSSLQGNEQFF
v_gene: TRBV29-1; abundance: -; j_gene: TRBJ2-5; d_gene: -; CDR3nt: TGCAGCGCACACACCGGAGGGGCGGGGGAGACCCAGTACTTC; CDR3aa: CSAHTGGAGETQYF
v_gene: TRBV29-1; abundance: -; j_gene: TRBJ2-5; d_gene: -; CDR3nt: TGCAGCTCGGGGCTTGGGAGGGAGACCCAGTACTTC; CDR3aa: CSSGLGRETQYF
v_gene: TRBV4-1; abundance: -; j_gene: TRBJ2-5; d_gene: -; CDR3nt: TGCGCCAGCAGCCAAGGGGTTCGGCCCTTCCAAGAGACCCAGTACTTC; CDR3aa: CASSQGVRPFQETQYF
v_gene: TRBV5-6; abundance: once; j_gene: TRBJ1-6; d_gene: TRBD1; CDR3nt: TGTGCCAGCAGCCTTCGCGACAGGGGAAATTCACCCCTCCACTTT; CDR3aa: CASSLRDRGNSPLHF
v_gene: TRBV20-1; abundance: -; j_gene: TRBJ2-3; d_gene: -; CDR3nt: TGCAGTGCTGGACAGCGTGGTACGCAGTATTTT; CDR3aa: CSAGQRGTQYF
v_gene: TRBV6-5; abundance: many; j_gene: TRBJ2-5; d_gene: TRBD2; CDR3nt: TGTGCCAGCAGTTATTCAGGAGCGGGGGGCCAAGAGACCCAGTACTTC; CDR3aa: CASSYSGAGGQETQYF
v_gene: TRBV2; abundance: -; j_gene: TRBJ1-1; d_gene: -; CDR3nt: TGTGCCAGCTTGGCAGACTACATGAACACTGAAGCTTTCTTT; CDR3aa: CASLADYMNTEAFF
v_gene: TRBV6-5; abundance: -; j_gene: TRBJ2-7; d_gene: TRBD1; CDR3nt: TGTGCCAGCAGTAGGGACAGGGCCTACGAGCAGTACTTC; CDR3aa: CASSRDRAYEQYF
v_gene: TRBV29-1; abundance: -; j_gene: TRBJ2-2; d_gene: -; CDR3nt: TGCAGCGCAGCGGGACAGCCGAACACCGGGGAGCTGTTTTTT; CDR3aa: CSAAGQPNTGELFF
v_gene: TRBV4-2; abundance: few; j_gene: TRBJ1-2; d_gene: TRBD1; CDR3nt: TGTGCCAGCAGCCAAGGGACCGGACAGGATTATGGCTACACCTTC; CDR3aa: CASSQGTGQDYGYTF
v_gene: TRBV29-1; abundance: -; j_gene: TRBJ2-5; d_gene: -; CDR3nt: TGCAGCGTTGCAAATCCCCACACAAGCCAAGAGACCCAGTACTTC; CDR3aa: CSVANPHTSQETQYF
v_gene: TRBV5-1; abundance: -; j_gene: TRBJ2-2; d_gene: -; CDR3nt: TGCGCCAGCAGCCTAGGGCAGGGGCCATCGAACACCGGGGAGCTGTTTTTT; CDR3aa: CASSLGQGPSNTGELFF
v_gene: TRBV6-5; abundance: -; j_gene: TRBJ2-3; d_gene: -; CDR3nt: TGTGCCAGCAGATCCTATCTAGCCGATACGCAGTATTTT; CDR3aa: CASRSYLADTQYF
v_gene: TRBV2; abundance: -; j_gene: TRBJ2-7; d_gene: TRBD1; CDR3nt: TGTGCCACCGAGAGGACGACAGGGGAGTACGAGCAGTACTTC; CDR3aa: CATERTTGEYEQYF
v_gene: TRBV7-2; abundance: few; j_gene: TRBJ2-2; d_gene: -; CDR3nt: TGTGCCAGCAGGAGGGGACGCTCGAACACCGGGGAGCTGTTTTTT; CDR3aa: CASRRGRSNTGELFF
v_gene: TRBV4-3; abundance: -; j_gene: TRBJ1-5; d_gene: -; CDR3nt: TGCGCCAGCAGCCAAGAAAGGACGCGCAGCCGGCCCCAGCATTTT; CDR3aa: CASSQERTRSRPQHF
v_gene: TRBV29-1; abundance: once; j_gene: TRBJ2-3; d_gene: -; CDR3nt: TGCAGGGCGGGACAGATCATTACAGATACGCAGTATTTT; CDR3aa: CRAGQIITDTQYF
v_gene: TRBV2; abundance: -; j_gene: TRBJ2-5; d_gene: TRBD2; CDR3nt: TGTGCCAGCAGCCCACGGGCTAGCGGGGGGTCGAAAGAGACCCAGTACTTC; CDR3aa: CASSPRASGGSKETQYF
v_gene: TRBV4-1; abundance: once; j_gene: TRBJ2-4; d_gene: TRBD1; CDR3nt: TGCGCCAGCAGCCAAGGGACAGGCAGGACCAAAAACATTCAGTACTTC; CDR3aa: CASSQGTGRTKNIQYF
v_gene: TRBV2; abundance: -; j_gene: TRBJ2-3; d_gene: TRBD2; CDR3nt: TGTGCCAGCGTCAGGAGCGGGGGGTCCGGACATACGCAGTATTTT; CDR3aa: CASVRSGGSGHTQYF
v_gene: TRBV30; abundance: -; j_gene: TRBJ2-2; d_gene: -; CDR3nt: TGTGCCTGGAATCCCGGGCTCACCGGGGAGCTGTTTTTT; CDR3aa: CAWNPGLTGELFF
v_gene: TRBV5-4; abundance: few; j_gene: TRBJ2-3; d_gene: TRBD2; CDR3nt: TGTGCCAGCAGTCTTAGACTAGCGGGGGTGAGCACAGATACGCAGTATTTT; CDR3aa: CASSLRLAGVSTDTQYF
v_gene: TRBV10-3; abundance: -; j_gene: TRBJ1-2; d_gene: -; CDR3nt: TGTGCCATGGGGCAGGGAGCTAACTATGGCTACACCTTC; CDR3aa: CAMGQGANYGYTF
v_gene: TRBV29-1; abundance: -; j_gene: TRBJ2-1; d_gene: TRBD2; CDR3nt: TGCAGCGTTTCGGGCGGGGGCAATGAGCAGTTCTTC; CDR3aa: CSVSGGGNEQFF
v_gene: TRBV2; abundance: -; j_gene: TRBJ1-1; d_gene: -; CDR3nt: TGTGCCAGCAGCGCCACAGGGAACACTGAAGCTTTCTTT; CDR3aa: CASSATGNTEAFF
v_gene: TRBV5-1; abundance: few; j_gene: TRBJ1-1; d_gene: -; CDR3nt: TGCGCCAGCAGCTTCGGGTCGAACACTGAAGCTTTCTTT; CDR3aa: CASSFGSNTEAFF
v_gene: TRBV4-3; abundance: -; j_gene: TRBJ1-5; d_gene: -; CDR3nt: TGCGCCAGCAGCCAAGAGCTGTCCGGTCAGCCCCAGCATTTT; CDR3aa: CASSQELSGQPQHF
v_gene: TRBV7-8; abundance: -; j_gene: TRBJ1-4; d_gene: TRBD1; CDR3nt: TGTGCCAGCAAGTGGAGGGGGCCATTGACCCCTGAAAAACTGTTTTTT; CDR3aa: CASKWRGPLTPEKLFF
v_gene: TRBV30; abundance: -; j_gene: TRBJ2-4; d_gene: -; CDR3nt: TGTGCCTGGAGTGGTAGTTTCAAAAACATTCAGTACTTC; CDR3aa: CAWSGSFKNIQYF
v_gene: TRBV18; abundance: few; j_gene: TRBJ1-5; d_gene: -; CDR3nt: TGTGCCAGCTCACGCGAGCATAGCAATCAGCCCCAGCATTTT; CDR3aa: CASSREHSNQPQHF
v_gene: TRBV7-2; abundance: -; j_gene: TRBJ2-7; d_gene: TRBD1; CDR3nt: TGTGCCAGCAGCCCAACAGGGGGATCCTCCTACGAGCAGTACTTC; CDR3aa: CASSPTGGSSYEQYF
v_gene: TRBV7-3; abundance: -; j_gene: TRBJ2-5; d_gene: -; CDR3nt: TGTGCCAGCAGCTCCCAATCGTACGAGACCCAGTACTTC; CDR3aa: CASSSQSYETQYF
v_gene: TRBV5-6; abundance: few; j_gene: TRBJ2-1; d_gene: TRBD1; CDR3nt: TGTGCCAGCAGCTTGATGACAGGGATCTACAATGAGCAGTTCTTC; CDR3aa: CASSLMTGIYNEQFF
v_gene: TRBV4-3; abundance: -; j_gene: TRBJ1-6; d_gene: -; CDR3nt: TGCGCCAGCAGTCAATTTCAAGGGAGCTCCTATAATTCACCCCTCCACTTT; CDR3aa: CASSQFQGSSYNSPLHF
v_gene: TRBV29-1; abundance: few; j_gene: TRBJ1-2; d_gene: -; CDR3nt: TGCAGCGTCGCGACAGGCCCGGGCTACACCTTC; CDR3aa: CSVATGPGYTF
v_gene: TRBV2; abundance: -; j_gene: TRBJ2-3; d_gene: -; CDR3nt: TGTGCCAGCAGGGACGGCTCTAGCACAGATACGCAGTATTTT; CDR3aa: CASRDGSSTDTQYF
v_gene: TRBV30; abundance: -; j_gene: TRBJ1-1; d_gene: -; CDR3nt: TGTGCCTGGAGTGTTGGGACTCGGAACACTGAAGCTTTCTTT; CDR3aa: CAWSVGTRNTEAFF
v_gene: TRBV7-9; abundance: few; j_gene: TRBJ1-1; d_gene: TRBD1; CDR3nt: TGTGCCAGCAGCGATTCAGGGGGCTTCACTGAAGCTTTCTTT; CDR3aa: CASSDSGGFTEAFF
v_gene: TRBV27; abundance: -; j_gene: TRBJ1-2; d_gene: TRBD1; CDR3nt: TGTGCCAGCAGCCGACAGGGGGGTGGCTACACCTTC; CDR3aa: CASSRQGGGYTF
v_gene: TRBV27; abundance: few; j_gene: TRBJ2-7; d_gene: TRBD1; CDR3nt: TGTGCCAGCAGTCTCAGGACAGGGTACGAGCAGTACTTC; CDR3aa: CASSLRTGYEQYF
v_gene: TRBV28; abundance: -; j_gene: TRBJ2-7; d_gene: TRBD2; CDR3nt: TGTGCCAGCAGTTTGCAGCTCGGGCTAGCGGGGGTCGGAGACTTC; CDR3aa: CASSLQLGLAGVGDF
v_gene: TRBV5-4; abundance: -; j_gene: TRBJ1-2; d_gene: TRBD1; CDR3nt: TGTGCCAGCAGCATCGGACAGGGGTATGAGTTGCGGGGCTACACCTTC; CDR3aa: CASSIGQGYELRGYTF
v_gene: TRBV5-1; abundance: -; j_gene: TRBJ2-3; d_gene: -; CDR3nt: TGCGCCAGCAGCAATCACCCCGATACGCAGTATTTT; CDR3aa: CASSNHPDTQYF
v_gene: TRBV2; abundance: -; j_gene: TRBJ2-1; d_gene: -; CDR3nt: TGTGCCAGCAGTGAACGAGGAGCCTACAATGAGCAGTTCTTC; CDR3aa: CASSERGAYNEQFF
v_gene: TRBV29-1; abundance: -; j_gene: TRBJ2-1; d_gene: TRBD1; CDR3nt: TGCAGCGTTGGGGACCCGGTCCGCGACAGGGGTTACAATGAGCAGTTCTTC; CDR3aa: CSVGDPVRDRGYNEQFF
v_gene: TRBV5-1; abundance: -; j_gene: TRBJ2-1; d_gene: -; CDR3nt: TGCGCCAGCAGTTTAACCGGCGCTGAGCAGTTCTTC; CDR3aa: CASSLTGAEQFF
v_gene: TRBV2; abundance: -; j_gene: TRBJ1-5; d_gene: -; CDR3nt: TGTGCCAGCAGCGTACAGGGAGGTAGCAATCAGCCCCAGCATTTT; CDR3aa: CASSVQGGSNQPQHF